The rows below give T cell receptor beta chains drawn from one sample of a study of shared clonotypes between healthy human individuals. The assay was immunoSEQ multiplex PCR, and TCRdb's table has in-frame clones only and misses some. The data show about 1 million clones, about 75% seen once. Sequences were obtained from memory CD4+ T cells sorted from blood. The receptors were gathered from a man aged 18 to 35 in good health. Each CDR3 is given with its conserved first and last residue. A D gene is named only where the DNA matches it firmly. Where a row states a size, it is once, few, many or the class of an expanded clone; other rows omit it.

clone_size	v_call	j_call	d_call	cdr3_aa	cdr3_nt
-	TRBV28	TRBJ1-1	TRBD1	CASSLGDRVITEAFF	TGTGCCAGCAGTTTGGGGGACAGGGTCATAACTGAAGCTTTCTTT
-	TRBV9	TRBJ1-2	-	CASSKDGGKNYGYTF	TGTGCCAGCAGCAAGGATGGGGGGAAGAACTATGGCTACACCTTC
-	TRBV6-4	TRBJ1-6	-	CASSEHPLTGSSYNSPLHF	TGTGCCAGCAGTGAACACCCATTAACAGGGAGCTCCTATAATTCACCCCTCCACTTT
-	TRBV7-7	TRBJ2-5	-	CASSWRKKRQETQYF	TGTGCTAGCAGCTGGCGTAAAAAGCGTCAAGAGACCCAGTACTTC
-	TRBV5-4	TRBJ2-5	-	CASSLMGQETQYF	TGTGCCAGCAGCTTGATGGGACAAGAGACCCAGTACTTC
-	TRBV5-6	TRBJ1-1	TRBD1	CASSWTGVGAFF	TGTGCCAGCAGCTGGACAGGGGTAGGAGCTTTCTTT
-	TRBV10-3	TRBJ1-4	-	CAISEMEGGEKLFF	TGTGCCATCAGTGAGATGGAGGGGGGTGAAAAACTGTTTTTT
-	TRBV5-1	TRBJ2-2	TRBD2	CASSSETSGAGELFF	TGCGCCAGCAGCTCCGAGACTAGCGGGGCCGGGGAGCTGTTTTTT
-	TRBV19	TRBJ2-1	-	CASSIDLYGKPYNEQFF	TGTGCCAGTAGTATAGATCTATACGGGAAACCCTACAATGAGCAGTTCTTC
-	TRBV2	TRBJ2-3	-	CASRGDFGDTQYF	TGTGCCAGCAGGGGGGACTTCGGGGATACGCAGTATTTT
-	TRBV7-8	TRBJ2-1	-	CASLASSYNEQFF	TGTGCCAGTCTAGCTTCCTCCTACAATGAGCAGTTCTTC
-	TRBV5-4	TRBJ2-1	TRBD2	CASSPRGGPGGQFF	TGTGCCAGCAGCCCCCGTGGGGGTCCGGGGGGGCAGTTCTTC
-	TRBV7-2	TRBJ2-5	TRBD2	CASSSPRTSGETQYF	TGTGCCAGCAGTAGCCCGAGGACTAGCGGAGAGACCCAGTACTTC
-	TRBV9	TRBJ2-2	TRBD1	CASSVGQVSTGELFF	TGTGCCAGCAGCGTTGGACAGGTCTCTACCGGGGAGCTGTTTTTT
few	TRBV15	TRBJ2-1	TRBD2	CATSRDLTSGIHEQFF	TGTGCCACCAGCAGAGATTTGACTAGCGGGATTCATGAGCAGTTCTTC
-	TRBV7-2	TRBJ2-5	-	CASSLGGGETQYF	TGTGCCAGCAGCTTAGGAGGGGGGGAGACCCAGTACTTC
-	TRBV18	TRBJ2-7	-	CASSPSGSSYEQYF	TGTGCCAGCTCACCGTCCGGGAGCTCCTACGAGCAGTACTTC
-	TRBV9	TRBJ1-2	TRBD1	CASSVTTGQGARGYTF	TGTGCCAGCAGCGTAACAACGGGACAGGGGGCTCGGGGCTACACCTTC
-	TRBV6-1	TRBJ1-1	-	CASSEMQGSTEAFF	TGTGCCAGCAGTGAAATGCAGGGCTCCACTGAAGCTTTCTTT